This T cell receptor (beta chain) emerged from a study of PD-1 blockade in classical Hodgkin lymphoma. Study observations and caveats: Healthy donors were reported to have higher baseline TCR diversity than newly diagnosed patients.

Repertoires were generated with immunoSEQ multiplex PCR, while TCRdb's copy carries only in-frame clones and drops some. Seen here are some 52,000 clones, approximately 86% observed once, and the top ten hold 6.5% to 8%. The CDR3 has 16 amino acids. V was clipped by 5 bases and J by 0 bases, with 11 bases between them. The germline gives CDR1 KGHSH, CDR2 LQKENI. Points on this clone: No antigen is known for it.

As to time point: cycle 4 day 1 (C4D1), after six to seven weeks of nivolumab. All trial patients relapsed after autologous stem cell transplantation. The rearrangement joins TRBV18 to TRBJ1-6; D might be TRBD1 (5 bases). The sequence was obtained from a human donor with classical Hodgkin lymphoma. The sequencing used peripheral blood mononuclear cells (PBMCs), collected before the fourth cycle of nivolumab. This CDR3 reads CASSSGLSSYNSPLHF. The CDR3 bases are TGTGCCAGCTCATCGGGACTGAGCTCCTATAATTCACCCCTCCACTTT.